These 21 T cell receptor beta chains were sequenced from one sample in a study of early T cells in non-severe SARS-CoV-2 infection. TCRdb passed the 5' RACE reads through MiXCR, listing each CDR3 protein once. In the table there are about 55,000 distinct CDR3 sequences, under 15% of which are singletons. Material: whole blood. The receptors here all came from an adult who was a healthcare worker with PCR-confirmed SARS-CoV-2 infection or an uninfected control (not recorded which).

This clonotype was seen a handful of times. The chain links TRBV11-2 to TRBJ1-1, with TRBD1 as a possible D gene (5 bases). The V gene lost 3 bases and the J gene lost 1 base, with 9 bases spanning the gap. CDR1 and CDR2 (germline): SGHAT, FQNNGV. CDR3 length equals 14 residues. The CDR3 nucleotides are TGTGCCAGCAGCTTTGGGGCGGGGAACACTGAAGCTTTCTTT. The encoded protein is CASSFGAGNTEAFF.

This chain links TRBV7-2 with TRBJ2-3; D is uncertain. With 3 bases removed from V and 2 bases from J, the gap between germline ends came to 15 bases. The V gene's germline CDR1 is SGHTA and CDR2 FQGNSA. The CDR3 has 16 amino acids. The CDR3 here is CASSFPRTVFTDTQYF. The CDR3 coding sequence is TGTGCCAGCAGCTTCCCTCGGACCGTGTTCACAGATACGCAGTATTTT.

This clonotype was found a few times. The chain uses TRBV6-2 or TRBV6-3 and TRBJ2-2; 10 bases fit TRBD1. CDR1 MNHEY and CDR2 SVGEGT come from the germline V gene. This CDR3 is 20 amino acids long. The V segment lost 3 bases and the J segment 1 base; nucleotides outside the gene matches: 14. The CDR3 sequence: CASSYRPGQGPNRNTGELFF. The CDR3 bases are TGTGCCAGCAGTTATAGACCGGGACAGGGGCCCAACAGGAACACCGGGGAGCTGTTTTTT.

This chain uses TRBV12-3 or TRBV12-4 with TRBJ2-4; maybe TRBD1 (5 bases). CDR3 length: 14 amino acids. Trimming took off 6 bases at V and 0 bases at J, with 9 bases between the two ends. The CDR3 coding sequence is TGTGCCAGCAGGAACAGGCGAGCCAAAAACATTCAGTACTTC. Its protein product is CASRNRRAKNIQYF.

This clonotype was seen repeatedly, ten times or more. This sequence joins TRBV7-3 and TRBJ2-3; TRBD2 matches 9 bases. Germline loops: CDR1 SGHTA, CDR2 FQGTGA. The CDR3 has 16 residues. Trimming removed 1 base from V and 4 bases from J; junction bases left unmatched: 6. CDR3 sequence reads: CASSLIAGGSADTQYF. The CDR3 DNA is TGTGCCAGCAGCTTAATCGCGGGGGGGAGCGCAGATACGCAGTATTTT.

In this sample, this clonotype turned up a few times. The rearrangement joins TRBV19 to TRBJ2-2; 8 nucleotides match TRBD2. The trim removed 11 bases at V and 6 bases at J, leaving 8 bases unmatched. The CDR3 extends over 13 amino acids. CDR1 is LNHDA and CDR2 is SQIVND in the germline V gene (reference sequence). As DNA, the CDR3 is TGTGCCGTAGGACTAGCTGTCGCCGGGGAGCTGTTTTTT. It encodes CAVGLAVAGELFF.

The chain is built from TRBV29-1 and TRBJ2-1; no clear D. Trimming cost V 5 bases and J 5 bases, with 4 bases left between them. The germline gives CDR1 SQVTM, CDR2 ANQGSEA. The CDR3 extends over 10 amino acids. In DNA form, the CDR3 reads TGCAGCGTTTGGGACAATGAGCAGTTCTTC. Amino acids: CSVWDNEQFF.

The chain couples TRBV12-3 or TRBV12-4 to TRBJ2-3, with TRBD2 matching 9 bases. CDR3 length: 14 residues. V shed 6 bases, J shed 2 bases, and the junction held 3 bases outside the gene matches. Here the CDR3 DNA reads TGTGCCAGCAGGAAGCGGGGGGACACAGATACGCAGTATTTT. Translation gives CASRKRGDTDTQYF.

This clonotype occurred many times. The rearrangement links TRBV29-1 to TRBJ1-2; a possible D gene is TRBD1 (5 bases). The CDR3 sequence is 12 residues long. Germline loops: CDR1 SQVTM, CDR2 ANQGSEA. With 4 bases removed from V and 7 bases from J, the gap between germline ends came to 13 bases. CDR3 sequence (DNA): TGCAGCGTTGCGCAGGGCCCGGCTGGCTACACCTTC. It is translated as CSVAQGPAGYTF. The complete variable domain, with remaining parts taken from reference TRBV29-1 and TRBJ1-2, reads SAVISQKPSRDICQRGTSLTIQCQVDSQVTMMFWYRQQPGQSLTLIATANQGSEATYESGFVIDKFPISRPNLTFSTLTVSNMSPEDSSIYLCSVAQGPAGYTFGSGTRLTVV.

The V call is TRBV9, the J call TRBJ2-3; TRBD2 matches 10 bases. The CDR3 spans 16 residues. V gave up 0 bases and J gave up 3 bases; unmatched junction bases: 4. Germline assignment: CDR1 SGDLS and CDR2 YYNGEE. The chain's CDR3 is CASSVGSSGGTDTQYF. Written as DNA, the CDR3 is TGTGCCAGCAGCGTAGGTTCTAGCGGGGGTACAGATACGCAGTATTTT. The full variable domain, completed using reference TRBV9 and TRBJ2-3, is DSGVTQTPKHLITATGQRVTLRCSPRSGDLSVYWYQQSLDQGLQFLIQYYNGEERAKGNILERFSAQQFPDLHSELNLSSLELGDSALYFCASSVGSSGGTDTQYFGPGTRLTVL.

This clonotype was found a few times. The chain joins TRBV6-5 to TRBJ2-7; D may be TRBD1 (5 bases). This CDR3 is 13 amino acids long. With 7 bases removed from V and 5 bases from J, the gap between germline ends came to 15 bases. CDR1 and CDR2 from the germline V gene are MNHEY and SVGAGI. CDR3 protein: CASIVPGSHEQYF. The CDR3 DNA sequence: TGTGCCAGCATTGTCCCAGGGTCCCACGAGCAGTACTTC.

CDR3 amino acids: CASSLELVAFF. DNA of the CDR3: TGTGCCAGCAGCTTGGAATTGGTGGCTTTCTTT. V is TRBV11-2 and J is TRBJ1-1; D not certain. The CDR3 loop spans 11 amino acids. V lost 3 bases and J 11 bases, leaving 10 bases between the germline ends. Germline V gives CDR1 SGHAT, CDR2 FQNNGV.

This rearrangement joins TRBV4-1 to TRBJ2-6; 7 bases fit TRBD2. This CDR3 is built from 17 residues. Germline V lookup: CDR1 MGHRA, CDR2 YSYEKL. V trimming: 1 base; J trimming: 7 bases; junction bases outside the gene matches: 10. CDR3 loop: CASSQGSGLSRANVLTF. CDR3 in DNA: TGCGCCAGCAGCCAAGGGTCGGGACTATCGAGAGCCAACGTCCTGACTTTC.

This clonotype was found a few times. CDR3 in DNA: TGTGCGAGCGAGGGTAGCGGGGAGCTCCAGGAGACCCAGTACTTC. It codes for CASEGSGELQETQYF. J is TRBJ2-5 and V is TRBV7-9; 8 bases fit TRBD2. The CDR3 consists of 15 residues. Germline assignment: CDR1 SEHNR and CDR2 FQNEAQ (reference sequence).

This clonotype came up a few times. This rearrangement joins TRBV7-2 to TRBJ2-6; 9 positions agree with TRBD1. The CDR3 loop spans 17 amino acids. The V segment lost 5 bases and the J segment 0 bases; nucleotides outside the gene matches: 5. CDR1 is SGHTA, CDR2 FQGNSA, per germline. CDR3 nucleotides: TGTGCCAGCAGCCGGGGGACAGGGACCTCTGGGGCCAACGTCCTGACTTTC. Amino acids: CASSRGTGTSGANVLTF.

J is TRBJ1-2 and V is TRBV6-1, with no clear D. Germline CDR1 reads MNHNS; CDR2 reads SASEGT. There are 12 residues in the CDR3. Trimming pared 0 bases from V and 6 bases from J, leaving 5 bases between. The CDR3 DNA reads as TGTGCCAGCAGTGAAGCTCTCGATGGCTACACCTTC. It yields the protein CASSEALDGYTF.

V and J are TRBV6-5 and TRBJ1-4; possible D gene TRBD1, 6 bases. The CDR3 has 15 amino acids. Germline values: CDR1 MNHEY, CDR2 SVGAGI. Trimming took 5 bases from V and 3 from J, leaving 13 bases between them. This CDR3 reads CASSRGGRSNEKLFF. The CDR3 DNA reads TGTGCCAGCAGTAGGGGGGGGAGGTCTAATGAAAAACTGTTTTTT.

The rearrangement joins TRBV18 to TRBJ2-7; D not resolved. The CDR3 has 13 residues. Germline V gene sequence: CDR1 KGHSH, CDR2 LQKENI. The germline V and J ends were trimmed by 0 bases and 4 bases, with 7 bases remaining between them. The CDR3 spells CASSPPADYEQYF. CDR3 in DNA: TGTGCCAGCTCACCACCAGCAGATTACGAGCAGTACTTC.

There are many counts of this clonotype. This rearrangement joins TRBV13 to TRBJ2-3; 12 bases are shared with TRBD2. V was clipped by 5 bases and J by 6 bases; unmatched bases: 9. The CDR3 length is 16 residues. Germline V gene sequence: CDR1 PRHDT, CDR2 FYEKMQ (reference sequence). In DNA, the CDR3 is TGTGCCAGCAGCCATTCTAGCGGGGGGGCCTTGGATACGCAGTATTTT. Translating gives CASSHSSGGALDTQYF.

This chain links TRBV7-9 with TRBJ2-3; D may be TRBD2 (5 bases). The CDR3 is 13 amino acids. Trimming cost V 5 bases and J 4 bases, with 10 bases left between them. Germline V CDR1 and CDR2: SEHNR, FQNEAQ (reference sequence). The CDR3 DNA reads as TGTGCCAGCAGCACCGGGGATTCAGATACGCAGTATTTT. Its protein product is CASSTGDSDTQYF.

This clonotype was picked up many times. The chain is built from TRBV29-1 and TRBJ1-1; D gene ambiguous. From germline, CDR1 is SQVTM and CDR2 ANQGSEA. V was shortened by 7 bases and J by 0 bases, with 3 bases between the two germline ends. The length of the CDR3 is 10 residues. The CDR3 spells CSALNTEAFF. The CDR3 nucleotides are TGCAGCGCCTTGAACACTGAAGCTTTCTTT. Full variable domain (outside the CDR3, taken from reference TRBV29-1 and TRBJ1-1): SAVISQKPSRDICQRGTSLTIQCQVDSQVTMMFWYRQQPGQSLTLIATANQGSEATYESGFVIDKFPISRPNLTFSTLTVSNMSPEDSSIYLCSALNTEAFFGQGTRLTVV.